The 15 T cell receptor beta chains reported below all come from one sample, sequenced in a study of T cells in Graves' hyperthyroidism and ophthalmopathy. RNA transcripts provided the source from which TCR beta CDR3 regions were amplified. In the first-round RT-PCR of the TCR CDR3, the HTBI primer set was used. TCRdb recomputed calls from the multiplex PCR reads with MiXCR, one row per CDR3 protein. This sample carries approximately 570,000 distinct CDR3 sequences, 15% to 20% of them seen once, and the ten largest clones take about 45%. The source material was blood. The receptors shown here come from a man in his forties with Graves' ophthalmopathy.

This chain uses TRBV9 with TRBJ2-5; 7 positions match TRBD1. The CDR3 consists of 13 residues. CDR1 SGDLS and CDR2 YYNGEE come from the germline V gene. V lost 0 bases to trimming and J lost 9 bases; unmatched junction nucleotides: 5. CDR3 sequence: CASSVDWDRPQYF. The CDR3 DNA reads as TGTGCCAGCAGCGTAGATTGGGACAGACCCCAGTACTTC.

The chain links TRBV19 to TRBJ1-1; TRBD1 is a possible D gene (6 bases). V gave up 6 bases and J gave up 4 bases, with 15 bases separating them. The CDR3 totals 14 residues. Germline assignment: CDR1 LNHDA and CDR2 SQIVND (reference sequence). The CDR3 loop reads CASSLGGAVTEAFF. The CDR3, as DNA: TGTGCCAGTAGCCTTGGGGGGGCGGTCACTGAAGCTTTCTTT.

V gene TRBV6-1 combines with J gene TRBJ2-1, with 8 bases fitting TRBD2. With 8 bases clipped from V and 8 bases from J, the junction kept 5 bases outside the gene matches. Germline CDR1 reads MNHNS; CDR2 reads SASEGT. The CDR3 covers 12 residues. CDR3 nucleotide sequence: TGTGCCAGCTGCGTCGGGGGGGATGAGCAGTTCTTC. Its protein product is CASCVGGDEQFF.

This chain links TRBV6-1 with TRBJ2-5, with D possibly being TRBD1 or TRBD2 (5 bases each). The germline gives CDR1 MNHNS, CDR2 SASEGT. The germline V and J ends were trimmed by 8 bases and 2 bases, with 12 bases remaining between them. The CDR3 consists of 13 residues. In nucleotides, the CDR3 is TGTGCCAGCGGCTCCTGGGGGCAAGAGACCCAGTACTTC. This translates into CASGSWGQETQYF.

CDR3 bases: TGTGCCAGCAGTGGGAATAGCGGGAGACAAGAGACCCAGTACTTC. Protein sequence: CASSGNSGRQETQYF. V gene TRBV2 combines with J gene TRBJ2-5, with TRBD2 matching over 9 bases. Per the germline V gene, CDR1 is SNHLY and CDR2 is FYNNEI. The CDR3 extends over 15 amino acids. V dropped 4 bases and J dropped 2; count of bases not matched to a gene: 5.

There are a few counts of this clonotype. The chain carries TRBV20-1 and TRBJ2-1; D is possibly TRBD2 (6 bases). The CDR3 sequence is 12 residues long. Germline assignment: CDR1 DFQATT and CDR2 SNEGSKA (reference sequence). This chain's CDR3 is CSASRGYNEQFF. CDR3 bases: TGCAGCGCCAGCCGGGGGTACAATGAGCAGTTCTTC.

This clonotype came up a few times. V is TRBV7-8 and J is TRBJ2-3, with D possibly being TRBD2 (7 bases). CDR1 SGHVS and CDR2 FQNEAQ come from the germline V gene. CDR3 length equals 16 residues. Trimming removed 1 base at V and 6 bases at J, with 17 bases between. The CDR3 nucleotides are TGTGCCAGCAGCTTAGATGGGGGGGGCGCTGCGGATACGCAGTATTTT. This gives the protein CASSLDGGGAADTQYF.

Turning to this clonotype: Without the conserved terminal phenylalanine or tryptophan, this CDR3 likely stems from a read error. This chain links TRBV5-1 with TRBJ2-7; D remains unclear. Trimming stripped 5 bases from V and 6 bases from J, with 12 bases between. The CDR3 sequence is 12 residues long. Germline loops: CDR1 SGHRS, CDR2 YFSETQ. The CDR3, as DNA: TGCGCCAGCAGTCTGGGCCGAGGCGAGCAGTACCTC. It specifies CASSLGRGEQYL.

This chain connects TRBV28 to TRBJ1-2, with TRBD1 identical over 9 bases. The CDR3 contains 13 residues. Trimming took 6 bases from V and 8 from J; bases not matched to a gene: 7. Germline CDR1 reads MDHEN; CDR2 reads SYDVKM. The CDR3 DNA follows: TGTGCCAGCAGACCTGGACAGGGGACGGGCTACACCTTC. Protein sequence: CASRPGQGTGYTF.

The chain carries TRBV6-7 and TRBJ2-3, with D perhaps matching TRBD1 or TRBD2 (5 bases each). TRBV6-7 belongs to the ORF category, with a function that is uncertain. V was cut by 2 bases and J by 0 bases, with 6 bases left in between. The CDR3 loop spans 14 amino acids. For the CDR3, the DNA is TGTGCCAGCAGTTACGAGGGGAGCACAGATACGCAGTATTTT. Translation gives CASSYEGSTDTQYF.

Comment on this clonotype: The junction departs from germline at one end; a sequencing error may be responsible. The chain is built from TRBV10-3 and TRBJ2-1; the D gene is possibly TRBD1 (6 bases). CDR1 and CDR2 from the germline V gene are ENHRY and SYGVKD. The CDR3 spans 15 residues. CDR3 region: CATSDDRRPYNEQFF. DNA for the CDR3: TGTGCCACCAGTGACGACAGGCGCCCCTACAATGAGCAGTTCTTC.

This clonotype showed up just a few times. The chain joins TRBV7-9 to TRBJ2-7, with a weak D call TRBD2 (6 bases). V gave up 4 bases and J gave up 6 bases, with 10 bases separating them. Germline CDR1 reads SEHNR; CDR2 reads FQNEAQ (reference sequence). CDR3 length equals 12 residues. The CDR3 spells CASSSRGIEQYF. In DNA, the CDR3 is TGTGCCAGCAGCTCGCGGGGAATCGAGCAGTACTTC.

The V and J genes are TRBV5-8 and TRBJ1-5, with D possibly being TRBD1 (5 bases). V was trimmed by 0 bases and J by 0 bases, leaving 10 bases between them. CDR3 length: 16 amino acids. Germline CDR1 SGHTS, CDR2 YDEGEE. The chain's CDR3 is CASSLDGAVSNQPQHF. DNA of the CDR3: TGTGCCAGCAGCTTGGACGGGGCAGTTAGCAATCAGCCCCAGCATTTT. The full variable domain, its missing parts supplied by reference TRBV5-8 and TRBJ1-5, is EAGVTQSPTHLIKTRGQQATLRCSPISGHTSVYWYQQALGLGLQFLLWYDEGEERNRGNFPPRFSGRQFPNYSSELNVNALELEDSALYLCASSLDGAVSNQPQHFGDGTRLSIL.

This clonotype was found a few times. Germline and junction disagree at one end, which may indicate a read error. The J gene is TRBJ2-3, the V gene TRBV20-1; TRBD2 might be the D (6 bases). CDR3 length equals 15 residues. Germline CDR1 is DFQATT and CDR2 is SNEGSKA (reference sequence). The CDR3 loop is CSALPGGTSTDTRYF. CDR3 coding DNA: TGCAGTGCTCTCCCCGGGGGTACGAGCACAGATACGCGGTATTTT.

As concerns this clonotype: This could be a read error, since a much larger clone is one nucleotide away. CDR3 residues: CASSERLKNTEALF. CDR3 DNA sequence: TGTGCCAGCAGTGAAAGGCTCAAGAACACTGAAGCTCTCTTT. The rearrangement uses TRBV2 and TRBJ1-1; no firm D call. Germline CDR1 SNHLY, CDR2 FYNNEI. The CDR3 contains 14 residues.